These 9 T cell receptor beta chains share one sample of origin, sequenced in a study of blood T cell repertoires in COVID-19. The protocol was immunoSEQ multiplex PCR, while the TCRdb copy is restricted to in-frame clones and leaves out a portion. The table includes some 270,000 clones, roughly 91% detected once. The sequenced material came from PBMCs or T cells enriched from blood (not recorded which). The receptors here all came from a woman aged 55-69 years who had recovered from COVID-19.

This chain uses TRBV24-1 with TRBJ2-3; 10 nucleotides align to TRBD2. The V gene's germline CDR1 is KGHDR and CDR2 SFDVKD. V was pared by 4 bases and J by 4 bases, with 7 bases of the junction left unmatched. The CDR3 is made up of 16 amino acids. CDR3 DNA: TGTGCCACCAGTGACCCGGAAGCGGGAGGGCCAGATACGCAGTATTTT. This translates into CATSDPEAGGPDTQYF.

The chain recombines TRBV11-2 with TRBJ1-2; D is ambiguous. V lost 0 bases and J lost 4, with 12 bases in between. The germline V gene has CDR1 SGHAT and CDR2 FQNNGV. The CDR3 is made up of 15 amino acids. The CDR3 loop reads CASSLDRSQAYGYTF. Here the CDR3 DNA reads TGTGCCAGCAGCTTAGATCGGTCGCAGGCCTATGGCTACACCTTC.

J is TRBJ2-1 and V is TRBV30, with unresolved D. This CDR3 has 11 amino acids. Per the germline V gene, CDR1 is GTSNPN and CDR2 is SVGIG (reference sequence). The V end lost 3 bases, the J end lost 6 bases, and 6 bases lay between the germline ends. Written as DNA, the CDR3 is TGTGCCTGGAGCTTACTCAATGAGCAGTTCTTC. Encoded protein: CAWSLLNEQFF.

The chain joins TRBV3-1 (or the pseudogene TRBV3-2) to TRBJ1-2; D might be TRBD1 (5 bases). Germline CDR1 reads LGHDT; CDR2 reads YNNKEL (reference sequence). The CDR3 is made up of 15 amino acids. The ends were cut back, 0 bases at V and 3 bases at J, with 11 bases in the middle. For the CDR3, the DNA is TGTGCCAGCAGCCAAGATCCCAGGGCGGACTATGGCTACACCTTC. It yields the protein CASSQDPRADYGYTF.

The rearrangement uses TRBV4-1 and TRBJ2-2, with D maybe TRBD1 (5 bases). The germline V gene has CDR1 MGHRA and CDR2 YSYEKL. V was pared by 1 base and J by 6 bases, with 15 bases between. This CDR3 contains 16 residues. The CDR3, as DNA: TGCGCCAGCAGCCAAGTCCCAGGGTTGCCGGCCGGGGAGCTGTTTTTT. Amino acids: CASSQVPGLPAGELFF.

The chain combines TRBV9 with TRBJ1-4, with D uncertain. This CDR3 comprises 13 residues. Germline CDR1 is SGDLS and CDR2 is YYNGEE. V lost 4 bases, J lost 5 bases, and 9 bases lay in between. In nucleotides, the CDR3 is TGTGCCAGCAGCAAGAGGATCAATGAAAAACTGTTTTTT. Translating gives CASSKRINEKLFF.

V usage is TRBV9 and J usage is TRBJ1-4, with 8 bases fitting TRBD1. The CDR3 is 17 amino acids. Per germline, CDR1 SGDLS and CDR2 YYNGEE. Germline trimming cut 3 bases from V and 2 bases from J; bases unmatched to any gene: 9. The CDR3 DNA sequence: TGTGCCAGCAGCGGTAGGGGACAGGAGTCGACTAATGAAAAACTGTTTTTT. The encoded protein is CASSGRGQESTNEKLFF.

The V gene is TRBV11-1, the J gene TRBJ2-1, with D possibly TRBD2 on 5 matching bases. This CDR3 comprises 16 residues. Germline CDR1 SGHAT, CDR2 FQDESV (reference sequence). V was cut by 3 bases and J by 2 bases, with 14 bases left in between. DNA for the CDR3: TGTGCCAGCAGCTTTCAGGCGAGGGTCGCCTACAATGAGCAGTTCTTC. It translates to CASSFQARVAYNEQFF.

This clone was observed once. This chain links TRBV28 with TRBJ1-5; the match to TRBD1 covers 7 bases. Germline loops: CDR1 MDHEN, CDR2 SYDVKM. The CDR3 runs to 17 residues. V lost 7 bases and J lost 2; bases outside the gene matches: 14. Written as DNA, the CDR3 is TGTGCCAGCACCCGAGGACAGGACAGCGCGGGCAATCAGCCCCAGCATTTT. It translates to CASTRGQDSAGNQPQHF.